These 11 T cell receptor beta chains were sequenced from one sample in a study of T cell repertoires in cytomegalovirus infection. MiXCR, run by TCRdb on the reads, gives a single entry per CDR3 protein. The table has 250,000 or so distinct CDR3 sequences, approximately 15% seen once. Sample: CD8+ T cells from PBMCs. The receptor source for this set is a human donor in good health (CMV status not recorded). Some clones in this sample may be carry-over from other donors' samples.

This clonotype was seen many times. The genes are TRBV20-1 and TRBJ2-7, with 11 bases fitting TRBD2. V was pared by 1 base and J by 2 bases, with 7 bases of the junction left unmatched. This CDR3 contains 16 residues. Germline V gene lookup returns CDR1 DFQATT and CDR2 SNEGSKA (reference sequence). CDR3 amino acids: CSARVLAGGLAYEQYF. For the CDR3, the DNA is TGCAGTGCTAGAGTTCTAGCGGGGGGCCTCGCCTACGAGCAGTACTTC.

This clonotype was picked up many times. The CDR3 reads CASIGLALNGYTQYF. For the CDR3, the DNA is TGTGCCAGCATAGGGCTAGCGCTTAACGGATATACGCAGTATTTT. The rearrangement uses TRBV6-5 and TRBJ2-3, with a possible D match to TRBD2 (6 bases). Trimming removed 7 bases at V and 7 bases at J, with 21 bases between. The CDR3 sequence is 15 residues long. Germline V gene sequence: CDR1 MNHEY, CDR2 SVGAGI.

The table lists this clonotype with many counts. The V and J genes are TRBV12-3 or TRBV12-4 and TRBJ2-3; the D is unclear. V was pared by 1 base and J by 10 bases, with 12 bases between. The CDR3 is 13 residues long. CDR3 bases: TGTGCCAGCAGTTTAGACGGCCCTTCGGCGCAGTATTTT. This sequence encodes CASSLDGPSAQYF.

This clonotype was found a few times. The CDR3 loop is CASSSTSGLYYNEQFF. The CDR3 DNA reads TGTGCCAGCAGCTCGACTAGCGGGCTGTATTACAATGAGCAGTTCTTC. The rearrangement uses TRBV7-2 and TRBJ2-1, with 10 bases that match TRBD2. There are 16 residues in the CDR3. The germline gives CDR1 SGHTA, CDR2 FQGNSA. J gave up 4 bases and V 4 bases, and 7 bases lay outside the gene matches.

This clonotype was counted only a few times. Written as DNA, the CDR3 is TGTGCCAGCAGCGTAAGCGTAGAGACAGCGACTAACTATGGCTACACCTTC. This sequence encodes CASSVSVETATNYGYTF. The chain employs TRBV9 and TRBJ1-2; D is possibly TRBD1 (5 bases). Germline V CDR1 and CDR2: SGDLS, YYNGEE. The V and J ends lost 1 base and 0 bases respectively, with 16 bases between them. This CDR3 comprises 17 residues.

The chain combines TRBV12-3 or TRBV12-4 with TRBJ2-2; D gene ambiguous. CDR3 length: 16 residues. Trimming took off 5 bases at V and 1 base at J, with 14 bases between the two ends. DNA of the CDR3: TGTGCCAGCAGTGGGGATTTACCCCTGAACACCGGGGAGCTGTTTTTT. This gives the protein CASSGDLPLNTGELFF.

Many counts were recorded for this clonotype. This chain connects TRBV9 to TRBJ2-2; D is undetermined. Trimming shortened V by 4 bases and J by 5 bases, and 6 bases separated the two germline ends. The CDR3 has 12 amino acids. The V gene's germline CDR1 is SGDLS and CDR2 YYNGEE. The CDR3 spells CASSSRTGELFF. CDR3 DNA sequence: TGTGCCAGCAGCTCGAGGACCGGGGAGCTGTTTTTT.

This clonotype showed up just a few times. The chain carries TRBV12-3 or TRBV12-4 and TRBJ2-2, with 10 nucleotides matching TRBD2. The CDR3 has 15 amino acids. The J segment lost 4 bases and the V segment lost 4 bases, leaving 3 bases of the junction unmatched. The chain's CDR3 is CASSSGTSVTGELFF. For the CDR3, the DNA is TGTGCCAGCAGTTCCGGGACTAGCGTCACCGGGGAGCTGTTTTTT.

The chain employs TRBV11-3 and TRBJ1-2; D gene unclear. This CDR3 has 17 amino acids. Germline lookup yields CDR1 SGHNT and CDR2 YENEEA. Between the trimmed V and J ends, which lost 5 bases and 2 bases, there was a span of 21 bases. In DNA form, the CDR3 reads TGTGCCAGCAGCCAACCGGTCGTAGGGCTGGCCAACTATGGCTACACCTTC. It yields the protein CASSQPVVGLANYGYTF.

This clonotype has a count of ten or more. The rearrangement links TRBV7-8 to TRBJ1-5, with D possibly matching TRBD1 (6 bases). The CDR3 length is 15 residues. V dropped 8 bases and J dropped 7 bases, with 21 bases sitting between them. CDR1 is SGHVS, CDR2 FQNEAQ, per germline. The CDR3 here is CASGSEGGRRQPQHF. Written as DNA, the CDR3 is TGTGCCAGCGGGTCGGAGGGGGGGAGACGGCAGCCCCAGCATTTT.

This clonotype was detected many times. DNA of the CDR3: TGTGCCAGTAGTCCCCCCTCAGAGACTGGCTACACCTTC. This translates into CASSPPSETGYTF. The V call is TRBV19, the J call TRBJ1-2; D is unclear. The V and J ends lost 5 bases and 7 bases respectively, with 14 bases between them. The CDR3 is 13 amino acids. Germline-derived CDR1 and CDR2 are LNHDA and SQIVND (reference sequence).